This TCR beta chain was sequenced in a study of shared clonotypes between healthy human individuals. Profiling relied on immunoSEQ multiplex PCR, and the TCRdb table lists in-frame clones only, not all of them. The data show about 2 million clones, just under 95% seen once. This CDR3 spans 14 amino acids. The germline V and J ends were trimmed by 8 bases and 3 bases, with 16 bases remaining between them. The V gene's germline CDR1 is MNHGY and CDR2 SVAAGI. Cells designated naive CD8 were CD45RO-negative and were positively selected for CCR7, with terminally differentiated effector memory CD45RA+ cells excluded. Recent acute infections and vaccinations were absent in the healthy HIV-negative adult donors. Adults of Caucasian background living in Nashville, Tennessee made up all donors.

Sequencing was carried out using naive CD8+ T cells sorted from blood. The sequence was collected from a man aged 18 to 30 in good health. The chain couples TRBV6-9 to TRBJ1-1, with D maybe TRBD1 (6 bases). CDR3 bases: TGTGCCAGCGAAGTAACAGGGTCGGACACTGAAGCTTTCTTT. Translating gives CASEVTGSDTEAFF.